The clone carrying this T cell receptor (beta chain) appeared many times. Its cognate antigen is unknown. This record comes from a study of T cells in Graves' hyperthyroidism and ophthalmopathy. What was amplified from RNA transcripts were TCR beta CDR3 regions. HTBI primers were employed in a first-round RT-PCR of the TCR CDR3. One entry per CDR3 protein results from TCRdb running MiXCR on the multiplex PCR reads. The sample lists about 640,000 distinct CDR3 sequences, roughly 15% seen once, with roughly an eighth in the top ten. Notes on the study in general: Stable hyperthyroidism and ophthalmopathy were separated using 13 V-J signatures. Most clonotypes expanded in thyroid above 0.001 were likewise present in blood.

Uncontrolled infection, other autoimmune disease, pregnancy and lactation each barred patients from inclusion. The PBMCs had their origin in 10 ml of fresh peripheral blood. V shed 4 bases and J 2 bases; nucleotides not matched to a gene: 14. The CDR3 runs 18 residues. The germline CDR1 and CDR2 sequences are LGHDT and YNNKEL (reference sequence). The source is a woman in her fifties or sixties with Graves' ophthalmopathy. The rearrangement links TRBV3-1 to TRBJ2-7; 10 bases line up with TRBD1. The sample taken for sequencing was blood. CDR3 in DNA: TGTGCCAGCAGCCCGCTTCTCGGACAGGGGGATTTGACCTACGAGCAGTACTTC. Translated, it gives CASSPLLGQGDLTYEQYF.